Sequencing of this T cell receptor beta chain was carried out in a study of cytomegalovirus exposure and HLA in healthy donors. The study, taken as a whole, reports: Reports state that TCR beta sequences accurately predicted most subjects' HLA-A and HLA-B alleles. A list of about 180 TCR beta chains associated with cytomegalovirus was given. The authors later linked a missense DCLRE1C variant to TCR beta V- and J-gene trimming.

A multiplex PCR was run with 60 Vbeta primers and 13 Jbeta primers. Sequenced by immunoSEQ multiplex PCR; TCRdb stores in-frame clones only, minus some. The data show about 280,000 clones, around 90% seen once. This clone was found once. Its antigen is still unknown. The ends lost 3 bases at V and 4 bases at J; junction bases unmatched: 13. The CDR3 length is 17 residues. Germline assignment: CDR1 GTSNPN and CDR2 SVGIG (reference sequence). The TCR sequence derives from a woman aged 18-29 years in good health and CMV-seronegative. The chain joins TRBV30 to TRBJ2-1; 9 nucleotides line up with TRBD1. Sequencing was performed on PBMCs. This chain's CDR3 is CAWSGFLSTGGYNEQFF. The CDR3 bases are TGTGCCTGGAGCGGTTTCCTTTCGACAGGGGGGTACAATGAGCAGTTCTTC.